The T cell receptor beta chain described here comes from a study of OX40 agonist ivuxolimab in advanced cancers. Across the whole study: Partial responses were seen in three patients, one with hepatocellular carcinoma and two with cutaneous melanoma.

Study-level points and caveats: Clonal expansion was seen in CD4+ and CD8+ blood T cells by week 6 at 0.1 to 3.0 mg/kg.

Germline V lookup: CDR1 SGHRS, CDR2 YFSETQ. Unmatched junction bases numbered 12, after V lost 1 base and J lost 7 bases. The CDR3 covers 16 residues. Assay used: immunoSEQ multiplex PCR; TCRdb lists only in-frame clones, some missing. This table has around 100,000 clones, nearly 90% appearing once. As concerns this clone: What it binds is not known.

The sequences come from CD4+ or CD8+ T cells sorted from blood, collected in a trial of the OX40 agonist ivuxolimab. The rearrangement links TRBV5-1 to TRBJ1-1; 8 positions match TRBD1. This clonotype was obtained from an adult with an advanced solid tumor such as melanoma, head and neck, liver or kidney cancer. As DNA, the CDR3 is TGCGCCAGCAGCTTGCGTGCAGGGGGCCCCGTTAGTGAAGCTTTCTTT. As protein: CASSLRAGGPVSEAFF. Drawing the rest from reference TRBV5-1 and TRBJ1-1, the complete variable domain is KAGVTQTPRYLIKTRGQQVTLSCSPISGHRSVSWYQQTPGQGLQFLFEYFSETQRNKGNFPGRFSGRQFSNSRSEMNVSTLELGDSALYLCASSLRAGGPVSEAFFGQGTRLTVV.